The T cell receptor (beta chain) under discussion was sequenced for a study of blood T cell repertoires in COVID-19. Study summary: PBMCs, B-cell-depleted T cells, or T cells were the source of the cDNA or gDNA that made up the material.

Participants' reported clinical history set cohort assignment. Original processing methods: By means of reference gene primer amplification, nucleated cell counts were estimated. Measured with immunoSEQ multiplex PCR; TCRdb has only the in-frame clones, and not every one. Clone size and V and J calls were adopted from that table, with D and trimming inferred from the DNA. The repertoire holds 280,000 or so clones, with 80% to 90% as singletons. CDR1 SGHAT and CDR2 FQNNGV come from the germline V gene. Between the trimmed V and J ends, which lost 3 bases and 5 bases, there was a span of 8 bases. This CDR3 spans 12 amino acids.

The source of this sequence is a man between 25 and 39 years old who had recovered from COVID-19. The sample consisted of PBMCs or T cells enriched from blood (not recorded which). This chain uses TRBV11-2 with TRBJ2-7, with D possibly being TRBD1 (5 bases). The CDR3 is CASSFRRDEQYF. The CDR3 coding sequence is TGTGCCAGCAGCTTTCGCAGGGACGAGCAGTACTTC.